The T cell receptor beta chain under discussion was sequenced for a study of T-cell reconstitution after alpha-beta-depleted transplantation in children. Ten or more counts support this clonotype. The CDR3 is made up of 16 amino acids. Deletions cut 3 bases from V and 2 bases from J, with 15 bases between. Unique molecular identifiers were used to barcode this TCRbeta library. TCRdb re-called the PCR reads with MiXCR, one entry per CDR3 protein. The data show roughly 220,000 distinct CDR3 sequences, with around 11% seen just once and approximately 2.4% held by the top ten. This receptor was obtained from a human donor who donated a stem cell graft to a child with acute lymphoblastic leukemia. The source material was PBMCs from the stem cell graft donor, sampled from the stem cell graft. The chain has TRBV5-7 and TRBJ1-5; D possibly corresponds to TRBD1 (6 bases). TRBV5-7 has ORF status, its function being uncertain. Here the CDR3 reads CASSWGGGGGNQPQHF. The CDR3 bases are TGTGCCAGCAGCTGGGGAGGCGGGGGCGGCAATCAGCCCCAGCATTTT.